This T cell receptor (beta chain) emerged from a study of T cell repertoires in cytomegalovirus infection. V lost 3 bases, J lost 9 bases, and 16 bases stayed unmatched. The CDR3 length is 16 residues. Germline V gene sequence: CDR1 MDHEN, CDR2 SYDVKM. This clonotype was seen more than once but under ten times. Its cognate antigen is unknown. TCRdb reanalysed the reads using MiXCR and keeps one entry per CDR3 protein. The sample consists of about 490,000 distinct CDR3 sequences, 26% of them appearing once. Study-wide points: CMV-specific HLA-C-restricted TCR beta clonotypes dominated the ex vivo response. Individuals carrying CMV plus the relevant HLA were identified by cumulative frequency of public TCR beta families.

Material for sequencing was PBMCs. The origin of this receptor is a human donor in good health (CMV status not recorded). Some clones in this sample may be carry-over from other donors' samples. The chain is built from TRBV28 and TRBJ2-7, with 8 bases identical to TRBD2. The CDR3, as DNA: TGTGCCAGCAGTTTTTCCGGCGGGAGGCTACAGAAGGGGCAGTACTTC. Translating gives CASSFSGGRLQKGQYF.